This T cell receptor beta chain was captured in a study of preoperative IRX-2 immunotherapy in early breast cancer. Here immunoSEQ multiplex PCR was the method, and the copy in TCRdb shows in-frame clones only, minus some. This sample has around 34,000 clones; around 86% occur once, and the top ten carry nearly 2.5%. Regarding treatment: preoperative locoregional IRX-2 cytokine immunotherapy. Samples came from a phase Ib trial of preoperative locoregional IRX-2 cytokine immunotherapy. Trimming removed 2 bases at V and 5 bases at J, with 10 bases between. CDR3 length: 13 residues. Germline V lookup: CDR1 GTSNPN, CDR2 SVGIG (reference sequence).

The specimen comprised lymph node tissue, sampled from a patient treated with IRX-2 immunotherapy. J is TRBJ1-5 and V is TRBV30, with D unresolved. The receptor's source is a human donor with breast cancer. The CDR3 here is CAWSLNRDQPQHF. The CDR3 bases are TGTGCCTGGAGTTTAAACCGTGATCAGCCCCAGCATTTT.